The T cell receptor (beta chain) described here comes from a study of blood T cell repertoires in COVID-19. Whole-study context: The origin of the acute and convalescent COVID-19 samples was the United States, Italy and Spain.

The germline gives CDR1 SEHNR, CDR2 FQNEAQ (reference sequence). The CDR3 is 16 amino acids. Trimming cost V 3 bases and J 6 bases, with 17 bases left between them. Methods used by the authors: It was from reference gene primer amplification that nucleated cell counts were estimated. Clones were sequenced by immunoSEQ multiplex PCR, and TCRdb holds only the in-frame ones, with some missing. The DNA was the basis for D and trimming; V, J and clone size are from that table. The data contain around 30,000 clones, 87% of them seen just once; the ten biggest clones take up 1.5% to 2.5%. The TCR originated in a middle-aged man with active or convalescent COVID-19. Source material: peripheral blood. J is TRBJ2-2 and V is TRBV7-9, with no clear D. The CDR3 reads CASSFRSPLVAGELFF. CDR3 nucleotides: TGTGCCAGCAGCTTTAGATCACCGCTGGTGGCCGGGGAGCTGTTTTTT.